Only a few counts were recorded for the clone carrying this T cell receptor (beta chain). RNA transcripts were the template for amplifying TCR beta CDR3 regions. Initially, a first-round RT-PCR of the TCR CDR3 employed the HTBI primer set. TCRdb reanalysed the multiplex PCR reads using MiXCR and keeps one entry per CDR3 protein. The table lists about 740,000 distinct CDR3 sequences, 13% to 15% of them singletons, with more than 8.5% in the top ten. This sample was included in a study of T cells in Graves' hyperthyroidism and ophthalmopathy. The CDR3 loop spans 15 amino acids. Germline V lookup: CDR1 SGHRS, CDR2 YFSETQ. J lost 5 bases, V lost 4 bases, and 6 bases had no gene match.

The TCR sequence derives from a woman aged 18 to 35 with Graves' hyperthyroidism. The chain joins TRBV5-1 to TRBJ2-5, with 12 bases lining up with TRBD1. The sequenced sample consisted of blood. The CDR3 reads CASSPGQGAGETQYF. Written as DNA, the CDR3 is TGCGCCAGCAGCCCGGGACAGGGGGCAGGGGAGACCCAGTACTTC.